This TCR beta chain emerged from a study of cytomegalovirus exposure and HLA in healthy donors. The CDR3 length is 17 residues. Losses at the gene ends were 2 bases for V and 2 bases for J; bases not matched to a gene: 8. Per the germline V gene, CDR1 is SGHTA and CDR2 is FQGNSA. The PCR employed 60 Vbeta primers together with 13 Jbeta primers. Data came from immunoSEQ multiplex PCR; TCRdb stores just in-frame clones and leaves some out. The table includes 110,000 or so clones, 67% detected once. This clone has a handful of counts. Input material: PBMCs. The sequence derives from a young man in good health and CMV-seropositive. The chain recombines TRBV7-2 with TRBJ2-5; the match to TRBD2 covers 10 bases. In DNA, the CDR3 is TGTGCCAGCAGCTTACTTGATAGCGGGGGGAAACAAGAGACCCAGTACTTC. Residues: CASSLLDSGGKQETQYF.